Below are 10 T cell receptor beta chains sequenced from a single sample in a study of T cell changes during pregnancy in multiple sclerosis. This table comes from immunoSEQ multiplex PCR, and its TCRdb copy is limited to in-frame clones, with some not included. The table shows fewer than 45,000 clones, with more than 75% occurring only once. The material was peripheral blood, obtained in the second trimester of pregnancy. These receptors originate from a female donor in good health, enrolled as a control in a pregnancy study.

This chain links TRBV6-4 with TRBJ1-2, with 7 bases lining up with TRBD1. The germline CDR1 and CDR2 sequences are MRHNA and SNTAGT. This CDR3 has 12 amino acids. Trimming took 5 bases from V and 7 from J; bases not matched to a gene: 4. The DNA of the CDR3 is TGTGCCAGCAGTACAGGGGAATCTGGCTACACCTTC. This codes for CASSTGESGYTF.

This chain uses TRBV4-1 with TRBJ1-1, with TRBD1 matching over 10 bases. Germline V gene data show CDR1 as MGHRA and CDR2 as YSYEKL. The CDR3 has 15 amino acids. V shed 1 base, J shed 4 bases, and the junction held 3 bases outside the gene matches. The CDR3 reads CASSQGGQGSTEAFF. CDR3 nucleotides: TGCGCCAGCAGCCAAGGGGGACAGGGGAGCACTGAAGCTTTCTTT.

As concerns this clone: The identical CDR3 is also encoded by other nucleotide sequences in the sample. The chain joins TRBV27 to TRBJ1-3; D gene uncertain. This CDR3 contains 13 residues. CDR1 MNHEY and CDR2 SMNVEV come from the germline V gene (reference sequence). V was trimmed by 6 bases and J by 0 bases, leaving 6 bases between them. The chain's CDR3 is CASRLSSGNTIYF. CDR3 coding DNA: TGTGCCAGCAGACTGAGCTCTGGAAACACCATATATTTT.

The V gene is TRBV5-1, the J gene TRBJ1-3, with D tentatively TRBD1 (5 bases). The CDR3 covers 14 residues. The germline CDR1 and CDR2 sequences are SGHRS and YFSETQ. Trimming shortened V by 0 bases and J by 9 bases, and 13 bases separated the two germline ends. CDR3 amino acids: CASSLGTGLTTIYF. CDR3 bases: TGCGCCAGCAGCTTGGGGACGGGACTAACCACCATATATTTT.

The gene calls are TRBV9 and TRBJ2-1; 8 nucleotides align to TRBD1. J was trimmed by 0 bases and V by 5 bases; bases with no gene match: 10. The CDR3 has 17 amino acids. The germline V gene has CDR1 SGDLS and CDR2 YYNGEE. This CDR3 is CASSRRQGPSSYNEQFF. Written as DNA, the CDR3 is TGTGCCAGCAGTCGAAGACAGGGGCCTAGCTCCTACAATGAGCAGTTCTTC.

V and J are TRBV19 and TRBJ1-4, with 8 nucleotides matching TRBD1. This CDR3 spans 15 amino acids. Per germline, CDR1 LNHDA and CDR2 SQIVND (reference sequence). Trimming took 5 bases from V and 7 from J; bases not matched to a gene: 9. For the CDR3, the DNA is TGTGCCAGTAGTGTTCAGGGGGCCAGGGGTGAAAAACTGTTTTTT. Encoded protein: CASSVQGARGEKLFF. Full variable domain (remainder filled in from reference TRBV19 and TRBJ1-4): DGGITQSPKYLFRKEGQNVTLSCEQNLNHDAMYWYRQDPGQGLRLIYYSQIVNDFQKGDIAEGYSVSREKKESFPLTVTSAQKNPTAFYLCASSVQGARGEKLFFGSGTQLSVL.

V and J are TRBV7-8 and TRBJ2-3, with TRBD2 identical over 9 bases. The CDR3 has 16 amino acids. Germline CDR1 is SGHVS and CDR2 is FQNEAQ. The ends lost 5 bases at V and 0 bases at J; junction bases unmatched: 6. The CDR3 DNA reads TGTGCCAGCAGCCTTAGCGGGAGTGGGAGCACAGATACGCAGTATTTT. The encoded protein is CASSLSGSGSTDTQYF.

V gene TRBV7-9 combines with J gene TRBJ2-5; perhaps TRBD2 as D (6 bases). The J call may be in error: the DNA end matches TRBJ2-7 better. The germline CDR1 and CDR2 sequences are SEHNR and FQNEAQ (reference sequence). This CDR3 contains 15 residues. DNA for the CDR3: TGTGCCAGCAGCTTACGGGAGTTGAGCTCCTACGAGCAGTACTTC. This encodes CASSLRELSSYEQYF.

This chain joins TRBV11-2 and TRBJ1-1, with 10 positions matching TRBD1. After removal of 5 bases from V and 6 bases from J, the junction contained 6 bases not matched to a gene. Germline CDR1 reads SGHAT; CDR2 reads FQNNGV. CDR3 length equals 14 residues. The DNA of the CDR3 is TGTGCCAGCAGCCTGACAGGGGGCAGGGCTGAAGCTTTCTTT. This encodes CASSLTGGRAEAFF.

The chain links TRBV10-3 to TRBJ2-1, with 9 bases identical to TRBD2. The CDR3 sequence is 13 residues long. V dropped 6 bases and J dropped 7; count of bases not matched to a gene: 4. CDR1 and CDR2 (germline): ENHRY, SYGVKD. The CDR3 sequence: CAIRETSGNEQFF. As DNA, the CDR3 is TGTGCCATCAGGGAGACTAGCGGAAATGAGCAGTTCTTC.